Listed below are T cell receptor beta chains from one sample, sequenced in a study of spatial heterogeneity in lung cancer. Each CDR3 protein is one row after TCRdb ran MiXCR on the 5' RACE reads. The table includes more than 45,000 distinct CDR3 sequences, 5.3% detected once. The specimen was PBMCs, collected at surgery. These TCRs come from a male donor with early-stage non-small cell lung cancer. CDR3s include the opening cysteine and the closing phenylalanine or tryptophan. D genes are given only for firm matches.

TRBD1	TRBJ2-3	TRBV12-3/TRBV12-4	CASSAPGQIDTQYF
TRBD1	TRBJ2-7	TRBV27	CASSPHRDSYEQYF
TRBD1	TRBJ2-7	TRBV19	CASSLLTGGAIGEQYF
.	TRBJ2-1	TRBV5-1	CASSLASGPMSSYNEQFF
.	TRBJ2-3	TRBV20-1	CSARGVYTDTQYF
.	TRBJ2-7	TRBV2	CASSGLGGYEQYF
.	TRBJ2-2	TRBV6-1	CASRLEPHAGELFF
.	TRBJ1-2	TRBV29-1	CSVKSEGNGYTF
.	TRBJ2-3	TRBV7-2	CASSTPKSTDTQYF
TRBD2	TRBJ2-1	TRBV11-3	CASSPDGGVDEQFF
.	TRBJ1-4	TRBV4-1	CASSYRASSTNEKLFF
TRBD2	TRBJ2-2	TRBV7-2	CASSPRDYRNTGELFF
.	TRBJ2-3	TRBV20-1	CSARDGPGPDTQYF
.	TRBJ2-3	TRBV10-1	CASSDPMANTQYF
.	TRBJ1-2	TRBV19	CASSIDRTAMIWDYGYTF
.	TRBJ2-7	TRBV20-1	CSAPPADIPYEQYF
.	TRBJ2-3	TRBV5-4	CASSLDSGEQYF
TRBD1	TRBJ1-5	TRBV6-2/TRBV6-3	CASSHSPFEDRERQPQHF
TRBD2	TRBJ2-3	TRBV12-3/TRBV12-4	CASSPGTSGRWGTDTQYF
TRBD1	TRBJ2-5	TRBV9	CASSGADRRDSRTQYF
.	TRBJ2-1	TRBV12-2	CASRLRQRQNNEQFF
TRBD2	TRBJ2-5	TRBV20-1	CSARALAGGMETQYF
TRBD2	TRBJ2-7	TRBV11-2	CASSSGLAGTYEQYF
.	TRBJ2-2	TRBV10-3	CAIMGQWDTGELFF
TRBD1	TRBJ1-5	TRBV20-1	CSAVHPWTGANQPQHF
TRBD1	TRBJ1-5	TRBV30	CAWSYRGLQPQHF
TRBD1	TRBJ1-4	TRBV19	CATGQVPDEKLFF
TRBD1	TRBJ2-5	TRBV6-5	CASSSWGTGRETQYF
TRBD2	TRBJ2-7	TRBV4-1	CASSQGLAGGSSYEQYF
TRBD1	TRBJ2-7	TRBV2	CASSDKGTGYYEQYF
.	TRBJ2-3	TRBV9	CASSVGPGPDTQYF
.	TRBJ2-5	TRBV6-2/TRBV6-3	CASSYRDQQETQYF
.	TRBJ2-7	TRBV10-3	CAISVVGAEQYF
TRBD1	TRBJ1-1	TRBV7-9	CASRGQGAEEAFF
.	TRBJ1-2	TRBV7-8	CASSLGGADFYGYTF
TRBD1	TRBJ2-1	TRBV27	CASSLGTGEPSGSYNEQFF
.	TRBJ2-3	TRBV7-2	CASSFSKGDTQYF
.	TRBJ2-7	TRBV27	CASSGTGSPRGSLLYEQYF
TRBD2	TRBJ2-1	TRBV5-1	CASSLGLAGVYEQFF
.	TRBJ2-3	TRBV5-1	CASSKTHTDTQYF
.	TRBJ1-1	TRBV5-1	CASSPEGGWVTEAFF
.	TRBJ1-2	TRBV5-5	CASSLAFGGTYGYTF
.	TRBJ2-7	TRBV20-1	CSASAITRFEGYEQYF
TRBD1	TRBJ2-7	TRBV5-6	CASSSYGTELYEQYF
.	TRBJ2-2	TRBV10-2	CASRSTGELFF
TRBD2	TRBJ2-7	TRBV5-1	CASHRAGGIIAPTESYEQYF
TRBD1	TRBJ1-1	TRBV19	CASSIDRDRNTEAFF
TRBD2	TRBJ2-4	TRBV20-1	CSARASGGDIQYF
TRBD2	TRBJ2-3	TRBV5-4	CASSLRLAVDTDTQYF
.	TRBJ1-1	TRBV7-9	CASSLDSLAFF
TRBD1	TRBJ1-2	TRBV5-1	CASRADRGLYGYTF
.	TRBJ2-1	TRBV20-1	CSASIGPRTQFF
.	TRBJ2-5	TRBV10-3	CAISESTIPYQETQYF
.	TRBJ2-3	TRBV10-3	CAISDSWVPDTQYF
.	TRBJ2-4	TRBV6-6	CASKAGLWYF
TRBD1	TRBJ2-3	TRBV6-2/TRBV6-3	CASSSRGWADTQYF
TRBD2	TRBJ2-7	TRBV20-1	CSARGLAQEQYF
TRBD1	TRBJ1-1	TRBV2	CASSRNRGDTEAFF